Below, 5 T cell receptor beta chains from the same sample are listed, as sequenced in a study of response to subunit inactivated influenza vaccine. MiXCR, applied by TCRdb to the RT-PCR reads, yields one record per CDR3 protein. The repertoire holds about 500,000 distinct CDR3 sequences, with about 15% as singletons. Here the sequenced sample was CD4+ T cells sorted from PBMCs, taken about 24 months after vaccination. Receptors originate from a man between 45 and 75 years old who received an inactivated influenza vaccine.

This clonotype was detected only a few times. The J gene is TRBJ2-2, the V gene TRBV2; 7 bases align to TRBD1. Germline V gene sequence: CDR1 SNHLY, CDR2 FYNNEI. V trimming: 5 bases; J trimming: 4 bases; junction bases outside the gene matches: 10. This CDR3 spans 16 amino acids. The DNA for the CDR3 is TGTGCCAGCAGTCCCCCGACAGGGTTGGTCACCGGGGAGCTGTTTTTT. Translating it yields CASSPPTGLVTGELFF. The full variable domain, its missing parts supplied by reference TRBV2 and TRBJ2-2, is EPEVTQTPSHQVTQMGQEVILRCVPISNHLYFYWYRQILGQKVEFLVSFYNNEISEKSEIFDDQFSVERPDGSNFTLKIRSTKLEDSAMYFCASSPPTGLVTGELFFGEGSRLTVL.

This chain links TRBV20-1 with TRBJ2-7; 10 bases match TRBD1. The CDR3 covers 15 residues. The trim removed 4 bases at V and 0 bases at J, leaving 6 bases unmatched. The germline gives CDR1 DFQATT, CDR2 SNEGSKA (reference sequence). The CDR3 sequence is CSANDRGLSSYEQYF. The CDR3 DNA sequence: TGCAGTGCTAACGACAGGGGGCTTAGCTCCTACGAGCAGTACTTC.

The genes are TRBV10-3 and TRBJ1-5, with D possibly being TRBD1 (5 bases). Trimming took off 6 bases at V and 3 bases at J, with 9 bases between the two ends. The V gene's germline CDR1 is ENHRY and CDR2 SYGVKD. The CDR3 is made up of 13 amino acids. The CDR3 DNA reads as TGTGCCATCAGACCGGACATCAATCAGCCCCAGCATTTT. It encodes CAIRPDINQPQHF.

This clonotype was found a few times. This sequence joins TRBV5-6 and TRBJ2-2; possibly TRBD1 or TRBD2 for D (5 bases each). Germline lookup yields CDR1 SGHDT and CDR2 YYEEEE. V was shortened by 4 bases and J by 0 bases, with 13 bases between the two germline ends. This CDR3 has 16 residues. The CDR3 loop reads CASSPPGLANTGELFF. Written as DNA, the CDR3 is TGTGCCAGCAGCCCGCCGGGGCTTGCGAACACCGGGGAGCTGTTTTTT.

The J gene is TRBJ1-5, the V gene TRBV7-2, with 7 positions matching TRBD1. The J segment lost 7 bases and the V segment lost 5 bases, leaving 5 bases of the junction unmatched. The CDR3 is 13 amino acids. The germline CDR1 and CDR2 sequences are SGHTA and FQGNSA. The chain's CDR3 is CASSTGQSQPQHF. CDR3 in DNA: TGTGCCAGCAGCACGGGACAGTCCCAGCCCCAGCATTTT. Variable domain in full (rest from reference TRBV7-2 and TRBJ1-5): GAGVSQSPSNKVTEKGKDVELRCDPISGHTALYWYRQSLGQGLEFLIYFQGNSAPDKSGLPSDRFSAERTGGSVSTLTIQRTQQEDSAVYLCASSTGQSQPQHFGDGTRLSIL.